This is a list of T cell receptor beta chains from one sample in a study of blood T cell repertoires in COVID-19. Sequenced by immunoSEQ multiplex PCR; TCRdb stores in-frame clones only, minus some. The sample has a few hundred thousand clones; 84% are singletons. Sequencing was done on a sample of peripheral blood. These TCRs come from a human donor in a cohort sampled during active COVID-19. The CDR3 runs from the conserved cysteine through the conserved F or W. D genes are given only for firm matches. Clone size, where shown, is once, few, many, or a class for clones that have expanded.

clone_size j_call d_call v_call cdr3_nt cdr3_aa
NA TRBJ2-5 NA TRBV6-5 TGTGCCAGCAGCCCCAGACAGAACTACGAGACCCAGTACTTC CASSPRQNYETQYF
NA TRBJ2-7 NA TRBV12-1 TGTGCCAGCAGCCATCCTCAGGGGGCCCCCTCCTACGAGCAGTACTTC CASSHPQGAPSYEQYF
NA TRBJ2-2 TRBD1 TRBV7-8 TGTGCCAGCAGCAACCCACGACAGGGGGCGAAGACCGGGGAGCTGTTTTTT CASSNPRQGAKTGELFF
NA TRBJ2-4 NA TRBV15 TGTGCCACCAGCAGAGATCGGAGGGCTGCCAAAAACATTCAGTACTTC CATSRDRRAAKNIQYF
few TRBJ1-5 NA TRBV28 TGTGCCAGCAGTCAGACAGGACCCCTGGGGGGCAATCAGCCCCAGCATTTT CASSQTGPLGGNQPQHF
NA TRBJ2-3 TRBD2 TRBV5-1 TGCGCCAGCAGCTTGAGGGCTAGCGGACCCACAGATACGCAGTATTTT CASSLRASGPTDTQYF
NA TRBJ1-1 TRBD1 TRBV19 TGTGCCAGTAGGTTGGACAGGAGTGGGAACACTGAAGCTTTCTTT CASRLDRSGNTEAFF
NA TRBJ2-7 NA TRBV10-3 TGTGCCATCAGTGTTGGGGGCGTCTCCTACGAGCAGTACTTC CAISVGGVSYEQYF
NA TRBJ1-3 NA TRBV6-5 TGTGCCACCAGCCCGGGGATTAGCTCTGGAAACACCATATATTTT CATSPGISSGNTIYF
few TRBJ2-5 TRBD2 TRBV5-5 TGTGCCAGCAGCTTGGTTCTAGCGGGCCAAGAGACCCAGTACTTC CASSLVLAGQETQYF
many TRBJ2-5 TRBD1 TRBV12-5 TGTGCTAGTGGTTCGGGACAGAAGAAAGAGACCCAGTACTTC CASGSGQKKETQYF
few TRBJ1-6 TRBD1 TRBV7-9 TGTGCCAGCAGCTCGCCCGGACAGGCTTTACTCCACTTT CASSSPGQALLHF
NA TRBJ1-6 TRBD1 TRBV30 TGTGCCTGGAATTTGCGGGACAGATATAATTCACCCCTCCACTTT CAWNLRDRYNSPLHF
NA TRBJ2-7 NA TRBV18 TGTGCCAGCTCACCTGGCCCGCGGGTGTCATCCTCCTACGAGCAGTACTTC CASSPGPRVSSSYEQYF
once TRBJ2-2 TRBD2 TRBV19 TGTGCCAGTAGTATCGGGGGAGGGAGTACCGGGGAGCTGTTTTTT CASSIGGGSTGELFF
NA TRBJ2-2 TRBD2 TRBV5-5 TGTGCCAGCAGCTTCCGAAGCGGGACTAACACCGGGGAGCTGTTTTTT CASSFRSGTNTGELFF
NA TRBJ2-3 TRBD1 TRBV19 TGTGCCAGTCGTACGAGGGGGCAGACAGATACGCAGTATTTT CASRTRGQTDTQYF
NA TRBJ2-1 NA TRBV7-9 TGTGCCAGCAGCGGCTTGACTAGTATTTATGAGCAGTTCTTC CASSGLTSIYEQFF
NA TRBJ2-5 TRBD1 TRBV11-3 TGTGCCAGCAGCTTAGGTGGACAGGGGGCGGCTAAAGAGACCCAGTACTTC CASSLGGQGAAKETQYF
NA TRBJ2-3 NA TRBV10-1 TGCGCCAGCAGTGCCGGGACTCATAGACGAGATACGCAGTATTTT CASSAGTHRRDTQYF
NA TRBJ2-7 NA TRBV10-2 TGCGCCAGCAGTGAGCCGTTCGGGGAGCAGTACTTC CASSEPFGEQYF
NA TRBJ1-1 TRBD1 TRBV7-2 TGTGCCAGCAGCTTACATGGGACAGGGAGTGAAGCTTTCTTT CASSLHGTGSEAFF
NA TRBJ2-3 TRBD1 TRBV6-5 TGTGCCAGCAGGCCCAGGGGGCCCACAGATACGCAGTATTTT CASRPRGPTDTQYF
NA TRBJ2-4 NA TRBV27 TGTGCCAGCAGTTTATTGGCGGCTAAAAACATTCAGTACTTC CASSLLAAKNIQYF
few TRBJ2-2 NA TRBV5-4 TGTGCCAGCAGCTTGCAGGCGAACACCGGGGAGCTGTTTTTT CASSLQANTGELFF
NA TRBJ2-3 TRBD2 TRBV3-1/TRBV3-2 TGTGCCAGCAGCCCCACGGGAGATAGCGGGATCTGGGGAACAGATACGCAGTATTTT CASSPTGDSGIWGTDTQYF
NA TRBJ2-5 TRBD2 TRBV5-1 TGCGCCAGCAGTCTTGGACTAGCGGGAAACCAAGAGACCCAGTACTTC CASSLGLAGNQETQYF
NA TRBJ2-2 NA TRBV24-1 TGTGCCACCAGTGATTTGCAGGGCTTTTCCGGGGAGCTGTTTTTT CATSDLQGFSGELFF
NA TRBJ2-7 TRBD2 TRBV27 TGTGCCAGCAGTTTATTGGGACTAGACTCCTACGAGCAGTACTTC CASSLLGLDSYEQYF
NA TRBJ2-5 TRBD2 TRBV28 TGTGCCAGCAGTTTAGGGGGACTAGCGGGGTTGGAGACCCAGTACTTC CASSLGGLAGLETQYF
NA TRBJ2-7 TRBD1 TRBV29-1 TGCAGCGTTGTTTCCGGGACAGGGTATTCCTACGAGCAGTACTTC CSVVSGTGYSYEQYF